This TCR beta chain was captured by sequencing in a study of blood T cell repertoires in COVID-19. Across the whole study: The United States, Italy and Spain supplied acute and convalescent COVID-19 samples. The analysed material was cDNA or gDNA that came from T cells, B-cell-depleted T cells, or PBMCs.

CDR1 is MNHNS and CDR2 is SASEGT in the germline V gene. V was pared by 3 bases and J by 7 bases, with 4 bases between. CDR3 length: 11 amino acids. This clone was recorded only once. This table comes from immunoSEQ multiplex PCR, and its TCRdb copy is limited to in-frame clones, with some not included. The table records about 250,000 clones, approximately 85% of them present only once. The clonotype comes from a woman of 80 years or more with COVID-19, enrolled during active disease. The sequencing sample was made of peripheral blood. V and J are TRBV6-1 and TRBJ2-1; no reliable D call. CDR3 DNA: TGTGCCAGCAGTGACCTTAATGAGCAGTTCTTC. The encoded protein is CASSDLNEQFF.